This is a list of T cell receptor beta chains from one sample in a study of shared clonotypes between healthy human individuals. Measured with immunoSEQ multiplex PCR; TCRdb has only the in-frame clones, and not every one. The data contain about 1.1 million clones, approximately 78% of them singletons. The sample was memory CD4+ T cells from PBMCs. All receptors derive from a man between 18 and 29 years old in good health. Some clones in this sample may be carry-over from other donors' samples. The conserved cysteine and the conserved F or W are not part of the CDR3 here.

j_call,v_call,cdr3_aa
TRBJ1-1,TRBV5-3,ARSSDRDKDTEAF
TRBJ1-2,TRBV10-3,AISESSTLLRNYGYT
TRBJ2-7,TRBV15,ATSRDGGHYEQY
TRBJ2-7,TRBV5-5,ASSPYGGLAGAREQY
TRBJ2-2,TRBV5-1,ASFMDRGELF
TRBJ2-7,TRBV28,ASSSGTEDEQY
TRBJ1-1,TRBV5-1,ASSTSGQNTEAF
TRBJ2-1,TRBV7-9,ASRLLTIVSGRSYNEQF
TRBJ1-1,TRBV15,ATSRGWQRNTEAF
TRBJ1-4,TRBV21-1,ASSKSRRTPPGRDGEKLF
TRBJ2-5,TRBV9,ASSVRGDQETQY
TRBJ2-1,TRBV18,ASSPSNDYLEQF
TRBJ1-4,TRBV28,ASSRQSEKLF
TRBJ1-4,TRBV28,ASSAAQGRGGEKLF
TRBJ2-1,TRBV7-3,ASSPRGGAYNEQF
TRBJ1-4,TRBV2,ASNNRAREKLF
TRBJ1-4,TRBV29-1,SARLNEKLF
TRBJ2-7,TRBV30,AWSGVGGYEQY
-,TRBV6-1,ASSAGQGPREQY
TRBJ2-7,TRBV16,ASSQYGGGGSEQY
TRBJ2-2,TRBV6-5,ASSYFGLAAGELF
TRBJ2-7,TRBV10-3,AISESSGSPYEQY
TRBJ1-1,TRBV7-8,ASSLGPPRGIGTEAF
TRBJ2-1,TRBV6-1,ASSEGAGTSGNEQF
TRBJ2-1,TRBV5-1,ANLLAEITSGRDNEQF
TRBJ2-7,TRBV27,ASSRDYNYEQY
TRBJ2-5,TRBV5-1,ASSLGQQETQY
TRBJ2-1,TRBV11-3,ASSLDGGARHNEQF
TRBJ1-3,TRBV7-3,ASSLPTVITGKCNTIY
TRBJ1-2,TRBV7-2,ASSSGRYYGYT
TRBJ1-3,TRBV7-2,ASAPGSGLGNTIY
TRBJ2-1,TRBV27,ASSLTSGGYNEQF
TRBJ1-5,TRBV4-1,ASSHSREWNSNQPQH
TRBJ2-7,TRBV6-1,ASSEFVLAGGGSREQY
TRBJ2-7,TRBV6-6,ASKPDGGGYEQY
TRBJ2-3,TRBV2,ASSRSGRVTDTQY
TRBJ2-6,TRBV7-3,ASSLLPGSGANVLT
TRBJ2-1,TRBV28,ASSSVILAGVDNEQF
TRBJ2-3,TRBV7-9,ASSLILAGPTNTDTQY
TRBJ1-5,TRBV19,ASSMGTGGNQPQH
TRBJ1-2,TRBV19,ASSTRGGYT
TRBJ2-2,TRBV28,ASSLDLANTGELF
TRBJ2-1,TRBV4-2,ASSQETGGWDEQF
TRBJ2-3,TRBV7-2,ASSLTSGNVGTQY
TRBJ1-5,TRBV10-3,AISESGGGQPQH
TRBJ2-1,TRBV19,ASSPFPFNEQF
TRBJ2-5,TRBV28,ASSLDVRTQY
TRBJ1-1,TRBV18,ASSPEGGNTEAF
TRBJ2-5,TRBV7-9,ASTAAGRETQY
TRBJ1-1,TRBV7-3,ASSLGGLNTEAF
TRBJ2-7,TRBV28,ASSFRGYEQY
TRBJ2-6,TRBV6-1,ASSGQDSGANVLT
TRBJ2-7,TRBV7-9,ASSSPTGSGEQY
TRBJ1-6,TRBV11-1,ASSRGGGDYNSPLH
TRBJ1-1,TRBV2,ASRDTWSTEAF
TRBJ2-1,TRBV7-3,ASSLSGQGYNEQF
TRBJ2-7,TRBV5-1,ASSPVGGTRSYEQY
TRBJ2-6,TRBV5-1,ASSLGDRLSGANVLT